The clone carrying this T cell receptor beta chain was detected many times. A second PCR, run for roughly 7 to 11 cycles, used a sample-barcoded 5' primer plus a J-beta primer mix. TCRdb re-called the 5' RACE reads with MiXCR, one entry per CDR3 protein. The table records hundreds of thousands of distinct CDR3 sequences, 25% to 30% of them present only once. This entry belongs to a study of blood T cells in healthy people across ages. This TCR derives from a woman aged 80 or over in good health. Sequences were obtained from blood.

The CDR3 DNA reads TGTGCCAGCAGCTTAGATCCTACAGGTGGAAATTCACCCCTCCACTTT. Protein: CASSLDPTGGNSPLHF. The chain combines TRBV7-9 with TRBJ1-6, with D tentatively TRBD1 (5 bases). V was trimmed by 1 base and J by 7 bases, leaving 14 bases between them. CDR1 is SEHNR, CDR2 FQNEAQ, per germline (reference sequence). CDR3 length equals 16 residues.